Listed below are T cell receptor beta chains from one sample, sequenced in a study of T cell changes during pregnancy in multiple sclerosis. Only in-frame clones appear in the TCRdb table, and some are missing; sequencing was by immunoSEQ multiplex PCR. This table holds about 45,000 clones, about 90% found once. The material was peripheral blood, obtained in the first trimester of pregnancy. The receptor set was obtained from a female donor with multiple sclerosis, enrolled in a pregnancy study. Each CDR3 is given with its conserved first and last residue. Fields, in order: J gene, clone size, D gene, V gene, CDR3 protein, CDR3 DNA. A D gene is named only where the DNA matches it firmly. Clone size is given for some rows only: seen once, a few or many times, or a class if the clone is expanded.

>TRBJ1-5|-|-|TRBV5-4
CASSQDSQPQHF
TGTGCCAGCAGCCAGGACAGCCAGCCCCAGCATTTT
>TRBJ2-1|few|TRBD1|TRBV14
CASSHDRGSEQFF
TGTGCCAGCAGCCACGACAGGGGCAGTGAGCAGTTCTTC
>TRBJ2-1|-|-|TRBV9
CASSADSNNEQFF
TGTGCCAGCAGCGCAGACAGCAACAATGAGCAGTTCTTC
>TRBJ2-6|-|-|TRBV18
CASSPSRGGANVLTF
TGTGCCAGCTCACCATCAAGGGGTGGGGCCAACGTCCTGACTTTC
>TRBJ2-1|-|TRBD2|TRBV4-3
CASSRTELAGPNNEQFF
TGCGCCAGCAGCCGAACAGAACTAGCGGGGCCGAACAATGAGCAGTTCTTC
>TRBJ2-1|-|-|TRBV9
CASSVSGLSYNEQFF
TGTGCCAGCAGCGTTAGCGGTCTCTCCTACAATGAGCAGTTCTTC
>TRBJ2-5|once|TRBD2|TRBV7-2
CASSLGLAGGGDQETQYF
TGTGCCAGCAGCCTCGGACTAGCGGGGGGGGGTGATCAAGAGACCCAGTACTTC
>TRBJ1-1|-|TRBD1|TRBV19
CASLWPGQGNTEAFF
TGTGCCAGTCTTTGGCCGGGACAGGGGAACACTGAAGCTTTCTTT
>TRBJ1-5|-|TRBD1|TRBV27
CASSATGENGNQPQHF
TGTGCCAGCAGCGCCACAGGGGAAAATGGCAATCAGCCCCAGCATTTT
>TRBJ2-7|-|TRBD2|TRBV4-2
CASSPLRGGIIYEQYF
TGTGCCAGCAGCCCTTTGCGGGGGGGTATCATCTACGAGCAGTACTTC
>TRBJ1-1|-|TRBD1|TRBV4-1
CASKPHSTGTNTEAFF
TGCGCCAGCAAGCCCCATTCGACAGGGACAAACACTGAAGCTTTCTTT
>TRBJ1-1|-|TRBD1|TRBV5-1
CATAGGEDTEAFF
TGCGCCACCGCAGGGGGCGAGGACACTGAAGCTTTCTTT
>TRBJ1-2|-|-|TRBV10-3
CAISGAFGYTF
TGTGCCATCTCAGGGGCCTTTGGCTACACCTTC
>TRBJ2-5|-|-|TRBV9
CASSVDAGLLETQYF
TGTGCCAGCAGCGTGGACGCGGGACTCCTGGAGACCCAGTACTTC
>TRBJ2-2|-|-|TRBV11-1
CASSLLNTGELFF
TGTGCCAGCAGCTTACTCAACACCGGGGAGCTGTTTTTT
>TRBJ1-1|-|-|TRBV7-9
CASSLQGNTEAFF
TGTGCCAGCAGCTTACAGGGGAACACTGAAGCTTTCTTT
>TRBJ2-1|-|-|TRBV9
CASSVSSGGMTFF
TGTGCCAGCAGCGTCAGCTCTGGGGGGATGACGTTCTTC
>TRBJ1-1|-|-|TRBV5-4
CATRMGQSTEAFF
TGTGCCACCAGGATGGGACAAAGCACTGAAGCTTTCTTT
>TRBJ2-5|-|TRBD2|TRBV7-9
CASSSDSGGQETQYF
TGTGCCAGCAGCTCAGATAGCGGGGGCCAAGAGACCCAGTACTTC
>TRBJ2-5|once|TRBD2|TRBV6-5
CASSYSGLAGGETQYF
TGTGCCAGCAGTTACTCGGGACTAGCGGGGGGAGAGACCCAGTACTTC
>TRBJ2-7|-|TRBD1|TRBV6-5
CASSYIRGGRPYEQYF
TGTGCCAGCAGTTACATCCGAGGGGGCAGACCCTACGAGCAGTACTTC
>TRBJ2-1|-|-|TRBV2
CASSEALGPSNEQFF
TGTGCCAGCAGTGAAGCGCTTGGCCCTAGCAATGAGCAGTTCTTC
>TRBJ2-4|-|-|TRBV18
CASSPRGVSIKNIQYF
TGTGCCAGCTCACCACGGGGCGTCTCGATCAAAAACATTCAGTACTTC
>TRBJ1-6|few|-|TRBV7-9
CASSLEQYNSPLHF
TGTGCCAGCAGCTTAGAACAGTATAATTCACCCCTCCACTTT
>TRBJ1-1|-|TRBD1|TRBV13
CASTLTANRGDTEAFF
TGTGCCAGCACGCTCACCGCCAACAGGGGGGACACTGAAGCTTTCTTT
>TRBJ2-7|-|-|TRBV5-1
CASSLITAHSYEQYF
TGCGCCAGCAGCTTGATAACAGCACACTCCTACGAGCAGTACTTC